This T cell receptor (beta chain) was retrieved from a study of blood T cell repertoires in COVID-19. Across the study: T cells, B-cell-depleted T cells, or PBMCs supplied cDNA or gDNA.

Generated by immunoSEQ multiplex PCR, the TCRdb table keeps only in-frame clones and is missing some. The table includes some 150,000 clones, about 77% detected once. Germline lookup yields CDR1 SNHLY and CDR2 FYNNEI. There are 14 residues in the CDR3. The ends were cut back, 6 bases at V and 0 bases at J, with 9 bases in the middle. The chain links TRBV2 to TRBJ2-1, with D uncertain. The clonotype was recovered from a woman older than 75 with acute or convalescent COVID-19. The specimen sequenced was peripheral blood. The CDR3 coding sequence is TGTGCCAGCAGCGAGGATAGCTCCTACAATGAGCAGTTCTTC. It codes for CASSEDSSYNEQFF.